This section outlines one T cell receptor (beta chain) sequence together with its context. Its specificity is not known. Germline V gene lookup returns CDR1 SGHRS and CDR2 YFSETQ. This CDR3 is 15 amino acids long. The data are from a study of monozygotic twins with inflammatory bowel disease. Two nested PCRs, of 16 and 9 cycles, processed TCRalpha and TCRbeta cDNA. TCRdb reworked the 5' RACE reads into one entry per CDR3 protein, no DNA. In total, the table holds a few hundred thousand distinct CDR3 sequences. Study results and caveats: Whether twins were concordant or discordant made no difference to repertoire similarity, possibly from limited power. Inverse Simpson values showed less TCRbeta diversity in IBD patients than in their healthy co-twins. Clonotype sharing was lower in IBD patients than healthy twins, most markedly with disease activity.

The chain carries TRBV5-1 and TRBJ2-1; TCRdb names TRBD2, which stays unverified in the absence of DNA. Sample: blood. This TCR was recovered from a human donor with ulcerative colitis or Crohn's disease, or a healthy co-twin of an affected twin (not recorded which). The CDR3: CASSLTGAPYNEQFF.